This T cell receptor beta chain appears in the sequencing data of a study of blood T cells in healthy people across ages. Isolation per sample recovered at least 6 million PBMCs. The use of a sample-barcoded 5' primer and a J-beta primer mix characterized a second PCR of about 7 to 12 cycles. The template-switch adaptor was a 5' adaptor with 12 random nucleotides. It tagged each cDNA molecule. TCRdb re-derived calls from the 5' RACE reads in MiXCR, one entry per CDR3 protein. The repertoire holds some 550,000 distinct CDR3 sequences, with under 55% as singletons. Looked up from germline, CDR1 is SGHTA and CDR2 is FQGNSA. Trimming pared 5 bases from V and 5 bases from J, leaving 13 bases between. The CDR3 covers 15 residues. This clonotype was detected a few times.

The TCR originated in a man older than 75 in good health. The chain uses TRBV7-2 and TRBJ1-6, with TRBD1 as a possible D gene (5 bases). The specimen was blood. The chain's CDR3 is CASSPGRENNSPLHF. Written as DNA, the CDR3 is TGTGCCAGCAGCCCGGGACGGGAAAATAATTCACCCCTCCACTTT.